The rows below give T cell receptor beta chains drawn from one sample of a study of neurological immune-mediated disorders. TCRdb re-analysed the 5' RACE reads in MiXCR, keeping a single row per CDR3 protein. The repertoire holds under 30,000 distinct CDR3 sequences, with under 8.5% as singletons. The sample consisted of PBMCs. These receptors were collected from a woman aged 35 to 49 in good health. CDR3s include the opening cysteine and the closing phenylalanine or tryptophan. The order of the fields is J gene, D gene, CDR3 length, V gene, CDR3 protein. The D gene is left open where the match is weak.

j_call: TRBJ1-3; d_call: .; cdr3_length: 12; v_call: TRBV10-3; cdr3_aa: CATTLSGNTIYF
j_call: TRBJ2-1; d_call: .; cdr3_length: 13; v_call: TRBV7-7; cdr3_aa: CASSHGSPTEQFF
j_call: TRBJ1-1; d_call: TRBD1; cdr3_length: 16; v_call: TRBV7-6; cdr3_aa: CASSPGQGPPNTEAFF
j_call: TRBJ2-2; d_call: TRBD1; cdr3_length: 15; v_call: TRBV20-1; cdr3_aa: CSADYRGEGTGELFF
j_call: TRBJ2-6; d_call: .; cdr3_length: 16; v_call: TRBV28; cdr3_aa: CASSSVGVSGANVLTF
j_call: TRBJ2-2; d_call: .; cdr3_length: 15; v_call: TRBV7-2; cdr3_aa: CASSRDAANTGELFF
j_call: TRBJ2-1; d_call: .; cdr3_length: 15; v_call: TRBV7-3; cdr3_aa: CASSLTGTVINEQFF
j_call: TRBJ2-3; d_call: TRBD2; cdr3_length: 15; v_call: TRBV12-3/TRBV12-4; cdr3_aa: CASRPGLGPGDTQYF
j_call: TRBJ1-4; d_call: .; cdr3_length: 12; v_call: TRBV3-1; cdr3_aa: CASSRRDEKLFF
j_call: TRBJ2-1; d_call: .; cdr3_length: 14; v_call: TRBV27; cdr3_aa: CASSVRVGINEQFF
j_call: TRBJ1-1; d_call: .; cdr3_length: 16; v_call: TRBV5-1; cdr3_aa: CASSLVPSAVNTEAFF
j_call: TRBJ2-7; d_call: .; cdr3_length: 14; v_call: TRBV6-6; cdr3_aa: CASSYLGESYEQYF
j_call: TRBJ2-1; d_call: .; cdr3_length: 13; v_call: TRBV7-9; cdr3_aa: CASSPSVYNEQFF
j_call: TRBJ2-7; d_call: .; cdr3_length: 12; v_call: TRBV6-5; cdr3_aa: CASRRAVGEQYF
j_call: TRBJ2-2; d_call: TRBD2; cdr3_length: 15; v_call: TRBV27; cdr3_aa: CASSSGRGGTGELFF
j_call: TRBJ2-3; d_call: TRBD2; cdr3_length: 15; v_call: TRBV20-1; cdr3_aa: CSARDSSGSTDTQYF
j_call: TRBJ1-2; d_call: .; cdr3_length: 13; v_call: TRBV5-1; cdr3_aa: CASSHDSYYGYTF
j_call: TRBJ2-5; d_call: TRBD2; cdr3_length: 15; v_call: TRBV29-1; cdr3_aa: CSVEETRAGAETQYF
j_call: TRBJ1-6; d_call: .; cdr3_length: 16; v_call: TRBV20-1; cdr3_aa: CSARGASGAYNSPLHF
j_call: TRBJ2-3; d_call: TRBD2; cdr3_length: 16; v_call: TRBV28; cdr3_aa: CASSLGGSGRGDTQYF
j_call: TRBJ2-7; d_call: .; cdr3_length: 15; v_call: TRBV20-1; cdr3_aa: CSARSSQTSSYEQYF
j_call: TRBJ2-3; d_call: TRBD1; cdr3_length: 14; v_call: TRBV5-1; cdr3_aa: CASSWRDRQDTQYF
j_call: TRBJ2-5; d_call: .; cdr3_length: 14; v_call: TRBV11-2; cdr3_aa: CASSPGRGRETQYF
j_call: TRBJ2-7; d_call: TRBD1; cdr3_length: 15; v_call: TRBV6-6; cdr3_aa: CASSQGTGGPFLQYF
j_call: TRBJ2-7; d_call: .; cdr3_length: 14; v_call: TRBV20-1; cdr3_aa: CSASPSGPSYEQYF
j_call: TRBJ2-2; d_call: .; cdr3_length: 15; v_call: TRBV7-9; cdr3_aa: CASSLATAGTGELFF
j_call: TRBJ2-3; d_call: .; cdr3_length: 14; v_call: TRBV14; cdr3_aa: CASSQDGQGTTQYF
j_call: TRBJ2-2; d_call: TRBD2; cdr3_length: 17; v_call: TRBV20-1; cdr3_aa: CSARGYSGRLPTGELFF
j_call: TRBJ1-1; d_call: TRBD1; cdr3_length: 13; v_call: TRBV29-1; cdr3_aa: CSAQRGQGPEAFF
j_call: TRBJ2-7; d_call: TRBD1; cdr3_length: 14; v_call: TRBV20-1; cdr3_aa: CSARDDDRGYEQYF
j_call: TRBJ2-3; d_call: TRBD2; cdr3_length: 18; v_call: TRBV20-1; cdr3_aa: CSANYRVGLAGGLNTQYF
j_call: TRBJ2-2; d_call: .; cdr3_length: 13; v_call: TRBV20-1; cdr3_aa: CSASDRGTGELFF
j_call: TRBJ1-1; d_call: .; cdr3_length: 15; v_call: TRBV5-5; cdr3_aa: CASSLELSGGTEAFF
j_call: TRBJ2-3; d_call: .; cdr3_length: 12; v_call: TRBV6-1; cdr3_aa: CASSEAAYSQYF
j_call: TRBJ2-3; d_call: TRBD2; cdr3_length: 16; v_call: TRBV5-6; cdr3_aa: CASSWLTSGNTDTQYF
j_call: TRBJ2-7; d_call: TRBD2; cdr3_length: 15; v_call: TRBV7-6; cdr3_aa: CASSPELARTYEQYF
j_call: TRBJ2-3; d_call: TRBD1; cdr3_length: 16; v_call: TRBV7-2; cdr3_aa: CASSLAGQGGGDTQYF
j_call: TRBJ2-1; d_call: .; cdr3_length: 11; v_call: TRBV5-1; cdr3_aa: CASSGGNEQFF
j_call: TRBJ2-1; d_call: .; cdr3_length: 16; v_call: TRBV5-1; cdr3_aa: CASSLGAFGSHNEQFF
j_call: TRBJ2-2; d_call: TRBD2; cdr3_length: 15; v_call: TRBV5-5; cdr3_aa: CASMGGFALSGELFF
j_call: TRBJ2-7; d_call: TRBD2; cdr3_length: 14; v_call: TRBV20-1; cdr3_aa: CSAAGTSAFYEQYF
j_call: TRBJ1-2; d_call: .; cdr3_length: 12; v_call: TRBV5-1; cdr3_aa: CASSPNTDGYTF
j_call: TRBJ2-6; d_call: .; cdr3_length: 14; v_call: TRBV5-1; cdr3_aa: CASSQVSGANVLTF
j_call: TRBJ1-1; d_call: .; cdr3_length: 11; v_call: TRBV28; cdr3_aa: CASSLGLEAFF
j_call: TRBJ2-1; d_call: TRBD1; cdr3_length: 16; v_call: TRBV5-1; cdr3_aa: CASSFSSGTGSNEQFF
j_call: TRBJ2-1; d_call: .; cdr3_length: 11; v_call: TRBV20-1; cdr3_aa: CSVSTANEQFF
j_call: TRBJ2-3; d_call: TRBD1; cdr3_length: 15; v_call: TRBV29-1; cdr3_aa: CSARDRALAGDTQYF
j_call: TRBJ2-3; d_call: .; cdr3_length: 14; v_call: TRBV20-1; cdr3_aa: CSAYRAPIIDTQYF
j_call: TRBJ1-3; d_call: .; cdr3_length: 15; v_call: TRBV4-1; cdr3_aa: CASSQAGQLGNTIYF
j_call: TRBJ2-5; d_call: TRBD2; cdr3_length: 14; v_call: TRBV7-6; cdr3_aa: CASSRGLAEQTQYF
j_call: TRBJ1-1; d_call: .; cdr3_length: 12; v_call: TRBV20-1; cdr3_aa: CSARDLAAEAFF
j_call: TRBJ2-2; d_call: .; cdr3_length: 15; v_call: TRBV5-1; cdr3_aa: CASSLTGTNTGELFF
j_call: TRBJ1-2; d_call: TRBD1; cdr3_length: 14; v_call: TRBV5-6; cdr3_aa: CASIKQTGYYGYTF